The 30 T cell receptor beta chains below all came from one sample that was sequenced in a study of beta chain features in type 1 diabetes. Overall study results and limits: Significant though moderate, a shortening of TCRB CDR3s appeared in all four CD4+ subsets of Type 1 diabetes patients.

These receptors' targets are unknown. All of the isolated RNA was reverse transcribed, so expressed TCRB transcripts were sequenced. Measured with immunoSEQ multiplex PCR; TCRdb has only the in-frame clones, and not every one. The sample holds about 120,000 clones, about 17% seen once. The sequenced sample consisted of central memory CD4+ T cells from blood. These receptors were taken from a young man with type 1 diabetes.

This clone appeared a few times. This rearrangement joins TRBV5-1 to TRBJ1-6; possible D gene TRBD1, 5 bases. Germline values: CDR1 SGHRS, CDR2 YFSETQ. The CDR3 is made up of 17 amino acids. V was trimmed by 0 bases and J by 5 bases, leaving 15 bases between them. This CDR3 reads CASSLDGMRGNNSPLHF. The DNA for the CDR3 is TGCGCCAGCAGCTTGGATGGTATGCGGGGGAATAATTCACCCCTCCACTTT.

This clone was observed a handful of times. In nucleotides, the CDR3 is TGTGCCAGCAGCGTGACAGGGGTAAGCTCCTACGAGCAGTACTTC. Translated: CASSVTGVSSYEQYF. This chain links TRBV9 with TRBJ2-7, with 8 nucleotides matching TRBD1. Germline CDR1 and CDR2: SGDLS and YYNGEE. The trim removed 2 bases at V and 0 bases at J, leaving 4 bases unmatched. The CDR3 consists of 15 residues.

The chain is built from TRBV13 and TRBJ2-1, with 7 bases fitting TRBD1. V gave up 4 bases and J gave up 0 bases; unmatched junction bases: 6. Germline CDR1 PRHDT, CDR2 FYEKMQ (reference sequence). There are 16 residues in the CDR3. The chain's CDR3 is CASSYRGFSSYNEQFF. CDR3 DNA: TGTGCCAGCAGCTACAGGGGTTTTAGCTCCTACAATGAGCAGTTCTTC.

This chain uses TRBV7-9 with TRBJ2-3; a weak D match, TRBD1 (6 bases). The germline V gene has CDR1 SEHNR and CDR2 FQNEAQ (reference sequence). The CDR3 loop spans 14 amino acids. V was cut by 4 bases and J by 4 bases, with 12 bases left in between. CDR3 amino acids: CASSWGNRADTQYF. DNA of the CDR3: TGTGCCAGCAGCTGGGGAAACAGGGCAGATACGCAGTATTTT.

This clone was detected once. The rearrangement uses TRBV9 and TRBJ1-2; no definite D call. The CDR3 sequence is 12 residues long. V lost 7 bases to trimming and J lost 4 bases, with 11 bases between them. Germline CDR1 is SGDLS and CDR2 is YYNGEE. CDR3 sequence reads: CASSGEGYGYTF. The CDR3 region has the DNA TGTGCCAGCTCCGGGGAGGGCTATGGCTACACCTTC.

The gene calls are TRBV7-2 and TRBJ2-4, with 10 bases fitting TRBD1. This CDR3 is built from 16 residues. J lost 3 bases, V lost 5 bases, and 7 bases had no gene match. CDR1 and CDR2 from the germline V gene are SGHTA and FQGNSA. The CDR3 sequence is CASSPGTGVGKNIQYF. The DNA of the CDR3 is TGTGCCAGCAGCCCCGGGACAGGGGTAGGCAAAAACATTCAGTACTTC.

V gene TRBV18 combines with J gene TRBJ2-1; D is uncertain. V dropped 2 bases and J dropped 10 bases, with 6 bases sitting between them. The CDR3 is made up of 11 amino acids. CDR1 KGHSH and CDR2 LQKENI come from the germline V gene. The CDR3, as DNA: TGTGCCAGCTCACCAGAGTCCGAGCAGTTCTTC. Its translation is CASSPESEQFF.

The chain combines TRBV7-9 with TRBJ2-7; 9 bases align to TRBD1. Per the germline V gene, CDR1 is SEHNR and CDR2 is FQNEAQ (reference sequence). This CDR3 has 16 residues. V lost 3 bases and J lost 0; bases outside the gene matches: 6. The chain's CDR3 is CASSFSGQGTSYEQYF. The CDR3 nucleotides are TGTGCCAGCAGCTTCTCCGGACAGGGGACCTCCTACGAGCAGTACTTC.

The rearrangement uses TRBV28 and TRBJ2-7; perhaps TRBD1 as D (5 bases). This CDR3 spans 11 amino acids. V was shortened by 3 bases and J by 5 bases, with 5 bases between the two germline ends. Per germline, CDR1 MDHEN and CDR2 SYDVKM. CDR3 in amino acids: CASSFRDEQYF. The CDR3, as DNA: TGTGCCAGCAGTTTCAGGGACGAGCAGTACTTC.

This clone was picked up many times. The same CDR3 can be traced to other DNA sequences in this sample. This chain joins TRBV7-2 and TRBJ2-7; D may be TRBD1 (5 bases). The CDR3 runs 13 residues. Trimming cost V 5 bases and J 7 bases, with 15 bases left between them. Germline CDR1 SGHTA, CDR2 FQGNSA. As DNA, the CDR3 is TGTGCCAGCAGCGCTGGGCAGGGCCGAGAGCAGTACTTC. Translation gives CASSAGQGREQYF.

This clone showed up many times. The rearrangement uses TRBV29-1 and TRBJ1-5; 9 bases are a match to TRBD1. The CDR3 covers 14 residues. Germline trimming cut 4 bases from V and 6 bases from J; bases unmatched to any gene: 7. Germline CDR1 SQVTM, CDR2 ANQGSEA. The DNA of the CDR3 is TGCAGCGTTGCTGAACAGGGGGCATTTCAGCCCCAGCATTTT. Protein: CSVAEQGAFQPQHF.

The chain uses TRBV29-1 and TRBJ2-7; TRBD1 agrees at 7 bases. The V gene end was trimmed by 6 bases and the J gene end by 5 bases; junction bases not matched to a gene: 10. The CDR3 has 13 amino acids. The V gene's germline CDR1 is SQVTM and CDR2 ANQGSEA. In DNA form, the CDR3 reads TGCAGCGTGATACAGGGGACGGGCCACGAGCAGTACTTC. Its translation is CSVIQGTGHEQYF.

This clone occurred a few times. J is TRBJ2-1 and V is TRBV7-6; D is ambiguous. The CDR3 runs to 13 residues. The ends were cut back, 3 bases at V and 5 bases at J, with 8 bases in the middle. The germline gives CDR1 SGHVS, CDR2 FNYEAQ. The CDR3 sequence is CASSFSRDNEQFF. The CDR3 coding sequence is TGTGCCAGCAGCTTCTCCCGAGACAATGAGCAGTTCTTC.

This clone was seen only a few times. The genes are TRBV6-1 and TRBJ1-3; a possible D gene is TRBD1 (5 bases). Germline values: CDR1 MNHNS, CDR2 SASEGT. The CDR3 sequence is 15 residues long. With 2 bases removed from V and 4 bases from J, the gap between germline ends came to 12 bases. Here the CDR3 reads CASSEQGGSGNTIYF. In DNA, the CDR3 is TGTGCCAGCAGTGAACAGGGAGGGTCCGGAAACACCATATATTTT.

There are a few counts of this clone. In DNA, the CDR3 is TGTGCCAGCAGCTCTTCCTTGGTTCGGGAGACCCAGTACTTC. Translated, it gives CASSSSLVRETQYF. V is TRBV7-8 and J is TRBJ2-5; D uncertain. Trimming cost V 4 bases and J 5 bases, with 14 bases left between them. Germline V lookup: CDR1 SGHVS, CDR2 FQNEAQ. The CDR3 is made up of 14 amino acids. Full variable domain (rest looked up from reference TRBV7-8 and TRBJ2-5): GAGVSQSPRYKVAKRGQDVALRCDPISGHVSLFWYQQALGQGPEFLTYFQNEAQLDKSGLPSDRFFAERPEGSVSTLKIQRTQQEDSAVYLCASSSSLVRETQYFGPGTRLLVL.

V is TRBV7-2 and J is TRBJ2-7; D perhaps matches TRBD1 (5 bases). V gave up 5 bases and J gave up 3 bases, with 14 bases separating them. CDR1 SGHTA and CDR2 FQGNSA come from the germline V gene. The length of the CDR3 is 14 residues. Here the CDR3 DNA reads TGTGCCAGCAGCCAAAGCCGAGACAGCTACGAGCAGTACTTC. Translating gives CASSQSRDSYEQYF.

This clone has more than one count but fewer than ten. The J gene is TRBJ1-6, the V gene TRBV29-1; 8 positions match TRBD1. CDR3 length equals 13 residues. Trimming cost V 7 bases and J 13 bases; bases outside gene matches: 12. CDR1 is SQVTM and CDR2 is ANQGSEA in the germline V gene. The CDR3 DNA follows: TGCAGCGCCTTAGACCCAGGGGGCCCGCCCCTCCACTTT. Its protein is CSALDPGGPPLHF.

This clone was seen a handful of times. The chain recombines TRBV7-9 with TRBJ2-3; the match to TRBD2 covers 8 bases. Germline V gene data show CDR1 as SEHNR and CDR2 as FQNEAQ (reference sequence). V lost 5 bases and J lost 4; bases outside the gene matches: 8. The CDR3 length is 15 residues. CDR3 sequence (DNA): TGTGCCAGCAGCGATAGCGGGGACGCCTCAGATACGCAGTATTTT. Protein sequence: CASSDSGDASDTQYF. Looking up the rest from reference TRBV7-9 and TRBJ2-3 gives the full variable domain: DTGVSQNPRHKITKRGQNVTFRCDPISEHNRLYWYRQTLGQGPEFLTYFQNEAQLEKSRLLSDRFSAERPKGSFSTLEIQRTEQGDSAMYLCASSDSGDASDTQYFGPGTRLTVL.

The chain combines TRBV11-2 with TRBJ1-2; D may be TRBD1 (6 bases). CDR3 length: 13 amino acids. Germline CDR1 and CDR2: SGHAT and FQNNGV. V was pared by 6 bases and J by 5 bases, with 13 bases between. The CDR3 loop is CASSPGTRYGYTF. Here the CDR3 DNA reads TGTGCCAGCAGTCCCGGGACACGTTATGGCTACACCTTC.

This clone was counted only a few times. The V call is TRBV7-8, the J call TRBJ2-6; perhaps TRBD1 as D (5 bases). This CDR3 spans 17 amino acids. Germline CDR1 SGHVS, CDR2 FQNEAQ. Trimming took off 3 bases at V and 0 bases at J, with 12 bases between the two ends. The CDR3 region is CASSFSSGNSGANVLTF. The CDR3 region has the DNA TGTGCCAGCAGCTTCTCCTCAGGGAACTCTGGGGCCAACGTCCTGACTTTC.

The chain is built from TRBV7-9 and TRBJ1-5; D unresolved. This CDR3 has 13 amino acids. V dropped 5 bases and J dropped 1 base, with 6 bases sitting between them. Germline CDR1 SEHNR, CDR2 FQNEAQ (reference sequence). The CDR3 sequence: CASSLDSNQPQHF. CDR3 bases: TGTGCCAGCAGCCTTGACAGCAATCAGCCCCAGCATTTT.

V is TRBV18 and J is TRBJ2-1; 7 bases align to TRBD1. Germline V gene lookup returns CDR1 KGHSH and CDR2 LQKENI. The CDR3 length is 14 residues. The V and J ends lost 6 bases and 2 bases, in that order; junction bases with no gene match: 4. The CDR3 spells CASSGTDTYNEQFF. CDR3 DNA: TGTGCCAGCTCTGGGACAGACACCTACAATGAGCAGTTCTTC.

This clone was picked up a small number of times. The chain has TRBV5-4 and TRBJ2-3; TRBD1 aligns across 7 bases. After removal of 4 bases from V and 11 bases from J, the junction contained 10 bases not matched to a gene. Germline V gene lookup returns CDR1 SGHNT and CDR2 YYREEE (reference sequence). This CDR3 comprises 13 residues. The CDR3, as DNA: TGTGCCAGCAGCGTGGACAGGCAACGGGGGCAGTATTTT. Translation: CASSVDRQRGQYF.

This sequence joins TRBV18 and TRBJ2-7; either TRBD1 or TRBD2 may supply D (5 bases each). V gave up 5 bases and J gave up 4 bases, with 15 bases separating them. The CDR3 loop spans 14 amino acids. Looked up from germline, CDR1 is KGHSH and CDR2 is LQKENI. The CDR3 coding sequence is TGTGCCAGCTCAACGGGGCCTGAAGAATACGAGCAGTACTTC. It codes for CASSTGPEEYEQYF.

CDR3 DNA sequence: TGTGCCATCAAGGGACAGAGCACAGATACGCAGTATTTT. Its protein is CAIKGQSTDTQYF. The rearrangement joins TRBV10-3 to TRBJ2-3, with 7 bases matching TRBD1. J was trimmed by 0 bases and V by 7 bases; bases with no gene match: 1. The V gene's germline CDR1 is ENHRY and CDR2 SYGVKD. The length of the CDR3 is 13 residues.

On this clone: This may be a read error: a much more frequent sequence differs by one nucleotide. The chain links TRBV7-9 to TRBJ2-1; D is undetermined. V shed 5 bases and J shed 5 bases, with 7 bases lying between them. CDR3 length equals 12 residues. From germline, CDR1 is SEHNR and CDR2 FQNEAQ (reference sequence). CDR3 protein: CASSPDHNEQFF. CDR3 coding DNA: TGTGCCAGCAGCCCGGACCACAATGAGCAGTTCTTC.

Concerning this clone itself: One junction end does not reproduce the germline sequence, and a read error may be involved. The chain couples TRBV7-7 to TRBJ2-3, with 8 bases lining up with TRBD1. CDR1 and CDR2 from the germline V gene are SSHAT and FNYEAQ (reference sequence). The CDR3 consists of 15 residues. CDR3 protein: CASSARTGMADTQYF. CDR3 nucleotide sequence: TGTGCTAGCAGCGCCCGGACAGGGATGGCAGATACGCAGTATTTT.

The rearrangement joins TRBV2 to TRBJ2-7; weak D call: TRBD1 (6 bases). The germline CDR1 and CDR2 sequences are SNHLY and FYNNEI. The CDR3 is 12 amino acids. V dropped 5 bases and J dropped 1 base, with 6 bases sitting between them. Here the CDR3 reads CASSTGSYEQYF. Written as DNA, the CDR3 is TGTGCCAGCAGTACAGGGTCCTACGAGCAGTACTTC.

In this sample, this clone turned up a few times. The genes are TRBV29-1 and TRBJ1-2, with D unclear. Looked up from germline, CDR1 is SQVTM and CDR2 is ANQGSEA. The CDR3 totals 11 residues. Trimming pared 7 bases from V and 11 bases from J, leaving 17 bases between. CDR3 in amino acids: CSAASVGVYTF. DNA of the CDR3: TGCAGCGCCGCCTCCGTCGGTGTATACACCTTC. Full variable domain (remainder filled in from reference TRBV29-1 and TRBJ1-2): SAVISQKPSRDICQRGTSLTIQCQVDSQVTMMFWYRQQPGQSLTLIATANQGSEATYESGFVIDKFPISRPNLTFSTLTVSNMSPEDSSIYLCSAASVGVYTFGSGTRLTVV.

The rearrangement links TRBV7-2 to TRBJ1-2, with D possibly being TRBD1 (6 bases). The CDR3 loop spans 16 amino acids. Germline assignment: CDR1 SGHTA and CDR2 FQGNSA. Trimming removed 5 bases from V and 4 bases from J, with 20 bases in between. Here the CDR3 reads CASSATWGLGGYGYTF. CDR3 coding DNA: TGTGCCAGCAGCGCCACTTGGGGGCTTGGTGGCTATGGCTACACCTTC.